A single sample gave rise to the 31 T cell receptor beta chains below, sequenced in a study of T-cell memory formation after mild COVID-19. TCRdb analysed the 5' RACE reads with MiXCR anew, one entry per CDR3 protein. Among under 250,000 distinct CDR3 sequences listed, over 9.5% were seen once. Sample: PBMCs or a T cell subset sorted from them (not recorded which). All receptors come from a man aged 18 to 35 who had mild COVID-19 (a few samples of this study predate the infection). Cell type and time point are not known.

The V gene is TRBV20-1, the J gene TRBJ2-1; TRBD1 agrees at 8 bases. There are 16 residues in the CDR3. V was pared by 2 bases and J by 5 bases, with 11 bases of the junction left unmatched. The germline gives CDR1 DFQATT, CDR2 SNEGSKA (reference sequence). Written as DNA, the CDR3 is TGCAGTGCTAGATTACAGGGGGGTGGTGTTGACAATGAGCAGTTCTTC. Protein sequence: CSARLQGGGVDNEQFF.

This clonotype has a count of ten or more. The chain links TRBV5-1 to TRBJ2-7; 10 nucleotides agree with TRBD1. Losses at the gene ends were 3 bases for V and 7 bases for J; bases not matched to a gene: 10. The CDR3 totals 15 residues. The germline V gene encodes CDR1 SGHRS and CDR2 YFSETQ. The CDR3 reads CASSSGTGVRFEQYF. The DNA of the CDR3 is TGCGCCAGCAGCTCCGGGACAGGGGTCCGTTTTGAGCAGTACTTC.

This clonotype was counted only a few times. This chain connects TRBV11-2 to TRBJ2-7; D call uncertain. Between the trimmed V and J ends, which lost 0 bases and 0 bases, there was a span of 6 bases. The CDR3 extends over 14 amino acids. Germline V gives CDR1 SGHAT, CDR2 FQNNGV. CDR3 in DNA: TGTGCCAGCAGCTTAGAGGGCCACTCCTACGAGCAGTACTTC. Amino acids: CASSLEGHSYEQYF. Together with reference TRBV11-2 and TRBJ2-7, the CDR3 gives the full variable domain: EAGVAQSPRYKIIEKRQSVAFWCNPISGHATLYWYQQILGQGPKLLIQFQNNGVVDDSQLPKDRFSAERLKGVDSTLKIQPAKLEDSAVYLCASSLEGHSYEQYFGPGTRLTVT.

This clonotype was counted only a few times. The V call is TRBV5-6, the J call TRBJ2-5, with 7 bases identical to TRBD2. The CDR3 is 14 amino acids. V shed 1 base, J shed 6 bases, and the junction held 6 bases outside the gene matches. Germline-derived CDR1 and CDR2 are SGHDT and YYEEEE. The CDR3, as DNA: TGTGCCAGCAGCTTGTCGGGACTACTCCAGACCCAGTACTTC. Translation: CASSLSGLLQTQYF.

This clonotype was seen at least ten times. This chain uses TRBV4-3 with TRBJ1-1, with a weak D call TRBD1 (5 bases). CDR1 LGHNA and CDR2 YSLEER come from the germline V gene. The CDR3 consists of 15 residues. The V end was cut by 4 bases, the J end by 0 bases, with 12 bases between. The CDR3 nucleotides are TGCGCCAGCAGCCGGGACGCCGGAATGAACACTGAAGCTTTCTTT. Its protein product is CASSRDAGMNTEAFF.

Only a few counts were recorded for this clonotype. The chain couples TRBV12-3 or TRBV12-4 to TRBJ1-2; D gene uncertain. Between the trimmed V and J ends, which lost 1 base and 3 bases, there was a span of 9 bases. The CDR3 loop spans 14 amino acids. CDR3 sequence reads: CASSLDSVYYGYTF. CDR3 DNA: TGTGCCAGCAGTTTAGACAGTGTCTACTATGGCTACACCTTC.

CDR3 DNA: TGTGCCAGCAGCACATACCGGGACACCTACACGAGATACTACGAGCAGTACGTC. Translating it yields CASSTYRDTYTRYYEQYV. The chain couples TRBV5-6 to TRBJ2-7; D perhaps matches TRBD1 (6 bases). The germline V gene has CDR1 SGHDT and CDR2 YYEEEE. The germline V and J ends were trimmed by 4 bases and 3 bases, with 26 bases remaining between them. This CDR3 is 18 amino acids long.

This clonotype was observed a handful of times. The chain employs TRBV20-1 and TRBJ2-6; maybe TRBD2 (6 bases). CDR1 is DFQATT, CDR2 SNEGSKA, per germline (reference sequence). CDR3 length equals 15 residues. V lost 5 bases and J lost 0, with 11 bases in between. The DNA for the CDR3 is TGCAGTGCTGGGACTTTAAGCTCTGGGGCCAACGTCCTGACTTTC. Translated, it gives CSAGTLSSGANVLTF.

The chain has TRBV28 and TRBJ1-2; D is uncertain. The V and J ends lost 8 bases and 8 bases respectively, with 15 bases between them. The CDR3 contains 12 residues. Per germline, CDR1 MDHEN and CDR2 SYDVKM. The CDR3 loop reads CASRQVAGGYTF. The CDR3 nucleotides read TGTGCCAGCCGTCAGGTGGCGGGGGGCTACACCTTC.

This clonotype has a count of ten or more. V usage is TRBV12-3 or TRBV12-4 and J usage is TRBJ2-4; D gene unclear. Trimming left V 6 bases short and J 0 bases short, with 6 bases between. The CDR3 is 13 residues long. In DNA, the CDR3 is TGTGCCAGCAGCCAGCTAGCCAAAAACATTCAGTACTTC. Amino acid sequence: CASSQLAKNIQYF.

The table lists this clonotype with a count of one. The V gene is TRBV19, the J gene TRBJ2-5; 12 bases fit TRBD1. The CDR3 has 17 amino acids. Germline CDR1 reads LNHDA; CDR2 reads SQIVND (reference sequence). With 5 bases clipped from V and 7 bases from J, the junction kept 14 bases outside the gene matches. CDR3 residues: CASSPRTGTGGWRTQYF. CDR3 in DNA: TGTGCCAGTAGTCCAAGAACTGGGACAGGGGGCTGGCGGACCCAGTACTTC.

This chain's CDR3 is CAILPGTGDNEQFF. CDR3 nucleotide sequence: TGTGCCATCCTTCCCGGGACAGGGGACAATGAGCAGTTCTTC. This sequence joins TRBV2 and TRBJ2-1; 10 bases line up with TRBD1. This CDR3 comprises 14 residues. Germline loops: CDR1 SNHLY, CDR2 FYNNEI. V trimming: 10 bases; J trimming: 5 bases; junction bases outside the gene matches: 8.

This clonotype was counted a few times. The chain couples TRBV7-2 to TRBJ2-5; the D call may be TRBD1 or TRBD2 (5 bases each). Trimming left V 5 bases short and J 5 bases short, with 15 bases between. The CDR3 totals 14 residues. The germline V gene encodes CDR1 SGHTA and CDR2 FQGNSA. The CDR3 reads CASSPSRAQETQYF. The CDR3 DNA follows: TGTGCCAGCAGCCCTAGCAGGGCCCAGGAGACCCAGTACTTC.

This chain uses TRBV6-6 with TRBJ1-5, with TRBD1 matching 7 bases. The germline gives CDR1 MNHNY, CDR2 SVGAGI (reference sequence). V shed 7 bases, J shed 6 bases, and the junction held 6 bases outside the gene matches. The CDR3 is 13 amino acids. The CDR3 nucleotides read TGTGCCAGCAAGACAGGGACCAGTCAGCCCCAGCATTTT. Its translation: CASKTGTSQPQHF.

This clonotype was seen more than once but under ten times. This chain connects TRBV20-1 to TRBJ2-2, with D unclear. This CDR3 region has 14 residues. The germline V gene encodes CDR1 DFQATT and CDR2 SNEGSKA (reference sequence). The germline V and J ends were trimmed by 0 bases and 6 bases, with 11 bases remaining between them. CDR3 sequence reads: CSARDQRPSGELFF. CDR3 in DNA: TGCAGTGCTAGAGATCAACGACCCTCCGGGGAGCTGTTTTTT.

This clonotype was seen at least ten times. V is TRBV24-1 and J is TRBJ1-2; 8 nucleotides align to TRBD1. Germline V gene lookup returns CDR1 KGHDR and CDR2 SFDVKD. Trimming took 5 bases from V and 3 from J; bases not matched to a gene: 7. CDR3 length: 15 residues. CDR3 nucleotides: TGTGCCACCAGTGCCTGGACAGGGTCCGACTATGGCTACACCTTC. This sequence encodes CATSAWTGSDYGYTF.

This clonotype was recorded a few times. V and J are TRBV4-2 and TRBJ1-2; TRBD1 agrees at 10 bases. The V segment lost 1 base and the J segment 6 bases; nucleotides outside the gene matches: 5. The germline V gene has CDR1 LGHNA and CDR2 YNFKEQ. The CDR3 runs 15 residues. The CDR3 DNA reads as TGTGCCAGCAGCCAAGCGACAGGGGGCGCGGATGGCTACACCTTC. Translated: CASSQATGGADGYTF.

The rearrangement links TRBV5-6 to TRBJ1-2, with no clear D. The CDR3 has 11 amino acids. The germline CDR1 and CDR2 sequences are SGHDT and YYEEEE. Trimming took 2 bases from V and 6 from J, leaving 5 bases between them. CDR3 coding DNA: TGTGCCAGCAGCTTAACCCATGGCTACACCTTC. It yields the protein CASSLTHGYTF.

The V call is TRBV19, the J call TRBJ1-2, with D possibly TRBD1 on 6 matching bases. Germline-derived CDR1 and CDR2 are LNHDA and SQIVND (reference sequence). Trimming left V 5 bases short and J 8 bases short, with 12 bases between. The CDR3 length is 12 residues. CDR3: CASSLQGWGYTF. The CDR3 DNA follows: TGTGCCAGTAGTTTACAGGGTTGGGGCTACACCTTC.

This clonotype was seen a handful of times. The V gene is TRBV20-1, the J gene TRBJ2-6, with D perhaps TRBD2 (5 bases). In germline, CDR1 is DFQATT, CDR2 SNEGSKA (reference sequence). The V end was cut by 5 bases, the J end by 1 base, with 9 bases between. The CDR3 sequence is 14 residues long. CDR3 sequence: CSAPTRSGANVLTF. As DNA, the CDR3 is TGCAGTGCTCCTACTAGGTCTGGGGCCAACGTCCTGACTTTC.

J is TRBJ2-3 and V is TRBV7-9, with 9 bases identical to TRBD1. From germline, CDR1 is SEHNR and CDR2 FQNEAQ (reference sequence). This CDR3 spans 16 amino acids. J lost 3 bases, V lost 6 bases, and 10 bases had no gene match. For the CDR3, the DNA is TGTGCCAGCAGTACTACAGGGGGCATAATGACAGATACGCAGTATTTT. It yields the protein CASSTTGGIMTDTQYF.

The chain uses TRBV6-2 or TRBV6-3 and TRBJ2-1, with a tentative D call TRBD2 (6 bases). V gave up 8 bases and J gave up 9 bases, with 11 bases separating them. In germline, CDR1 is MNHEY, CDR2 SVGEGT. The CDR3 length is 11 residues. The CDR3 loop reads CASGLGGEQFF. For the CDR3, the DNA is TGTGCCAGCGGATTGGGGGGTGAGCAGTTCTTC.

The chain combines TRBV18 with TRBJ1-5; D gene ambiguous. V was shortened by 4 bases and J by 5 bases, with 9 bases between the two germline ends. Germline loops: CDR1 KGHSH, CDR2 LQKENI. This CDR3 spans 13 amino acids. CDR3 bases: TGTGCCAGCTCACGGGAGAGTCATCAGCCCCAGCATTTT. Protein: CASSRESHQPQHF.

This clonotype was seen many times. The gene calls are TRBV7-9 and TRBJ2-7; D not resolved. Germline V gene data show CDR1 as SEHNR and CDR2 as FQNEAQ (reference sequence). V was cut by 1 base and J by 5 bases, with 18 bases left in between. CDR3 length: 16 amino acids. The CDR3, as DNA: TGTGCCAGCAGCTTAGGTCTCGCAGGCCCTAGAGACGAGCAGTACTTC. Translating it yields CASSLGLAGPRDEQYF.

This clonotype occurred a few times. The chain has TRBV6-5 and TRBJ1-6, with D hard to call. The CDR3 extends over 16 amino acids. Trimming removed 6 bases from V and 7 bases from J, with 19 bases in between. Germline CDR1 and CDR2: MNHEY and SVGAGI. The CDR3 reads CASRIGRLPSNSPLHF. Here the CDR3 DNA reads TGTGCCAGCAGAATCGGCCGCTTACCCTCGAATTCACCCCTCCACTTT.

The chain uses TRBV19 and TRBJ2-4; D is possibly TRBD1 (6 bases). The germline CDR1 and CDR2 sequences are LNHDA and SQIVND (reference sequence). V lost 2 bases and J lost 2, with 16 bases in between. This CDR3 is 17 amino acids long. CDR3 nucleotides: TGTGCCAGTAGTATAATGGGGACACGAGGGCCCAAAAACATTCAGTACTTC. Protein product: CASSIMGTRGPKNIQYF.

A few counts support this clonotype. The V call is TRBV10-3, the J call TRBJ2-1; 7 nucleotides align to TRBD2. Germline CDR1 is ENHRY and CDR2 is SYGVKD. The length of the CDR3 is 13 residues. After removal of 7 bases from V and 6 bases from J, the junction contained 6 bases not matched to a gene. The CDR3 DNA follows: TGTGCCATCACCCCACGCGGGGGCAATGAGCAGTTCTTC. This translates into CAITPRGGNEQFF.

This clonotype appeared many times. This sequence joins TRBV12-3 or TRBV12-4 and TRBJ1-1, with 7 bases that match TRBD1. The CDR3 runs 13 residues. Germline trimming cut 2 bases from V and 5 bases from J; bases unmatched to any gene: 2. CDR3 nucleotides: TGTGCCAGCAGTTTAACAGGGGAAACTGAAGCTTTCTTT. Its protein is CASSLTGETEAFF.

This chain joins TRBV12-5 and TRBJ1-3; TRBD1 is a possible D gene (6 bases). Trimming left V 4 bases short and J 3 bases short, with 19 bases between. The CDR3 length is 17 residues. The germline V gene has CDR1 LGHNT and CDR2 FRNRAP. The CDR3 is CASGWGLGKDFGNTIYF. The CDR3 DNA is TGTGCTAGTGGTTGGGGGCTGGGAAAAGATTTTGGAAACACCATATATTTT.

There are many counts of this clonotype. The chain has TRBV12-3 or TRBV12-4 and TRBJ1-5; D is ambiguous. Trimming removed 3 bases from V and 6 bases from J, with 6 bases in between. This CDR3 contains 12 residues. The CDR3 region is CASSFAGQPQHF. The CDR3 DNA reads TGTGCCAGCAGTTTCGCAGGTCAGCCCCAGCATTTT.

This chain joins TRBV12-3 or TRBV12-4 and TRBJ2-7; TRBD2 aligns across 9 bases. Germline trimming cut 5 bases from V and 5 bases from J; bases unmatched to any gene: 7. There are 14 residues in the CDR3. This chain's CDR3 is CASSARGGGHEQYF. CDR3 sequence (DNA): TGTGCCAGCAGTGCGCGGGGGGGCGGACACGAGCAGTACTTC.